The 2 T cell receptor beta chains given below trace back to one sample, sequenced in a study of a mutant IDH1 vaccine in newly diagnosed glioma (dated by TCRdb to the early 2020s). What this sample's time point label stands for: week 23, last vaccination. Each vaccine dose, consisting of 300 ug of a 20-mer mutant IDH1 peptide in Montanide, was administered subcutaneously with topical imiquimod. For these TCRs, the target antigens are not known. Preparation of the library involved the immunoSEQ multiplex PCR assay. TCRdb obtained this table from immuneACCESS and retained in-frame rearrangements with V and J assigned. These tables miss some clones; where compared with another copy, unresolved V genes account for less than half of the shortfall, and the remainder is unexplained. Recorded for this sample are around 80,000 clones; approximately 85% of them occurred a single time. Of the sample, 0.7% to 0.95% falls within the top ten clones.

This specimen was PBMCs, taken from a glioma patient whose treatment included an IDH1 peptide vaccine. The receptors shown here come from a woman aged 45-65 years with glioma.

This clone has a handful of counts. CDR3 nucleotides: TGTGCCAGCAGCGGGAGACAGGGGGCGAATGAAAAACTGTTTTTT. Its protein is CASSGRQGANEKLFF. This chain uses TRBV7-9 with TRBJ1-4; TRBD1 matches at 10 bases. CDR3 length: 15 amino acids. Germline assignment: CDR1 SEHNR and CDR2 FQNEAQ (reference sequence). V shed 5 bases, J shed 5 bases, and the junction held 5 bases outside the gene matches.

The CDR3 nucleotides read TGTGCCAGCAGCAAGGACGGAAGCTCCTACAATGAGCAGTTCTTC. It is translated as CASSKDGSSYNEQFF. The J gene is TRBJ2-1, the V gene TRBV5-4; D uncertain. The CDR3 totals 15 residues. The V and J ends lost 4 bases and 0 bases respectively, with 11 bases between them. Germline V lookup: CDR1 SGHNT, CDR2 YYREEE (reference sequence).